The T cell receptor beta chain described here comes from a study of Ad26.COV2.S vaccination and SARS-CoV-2 variants. Study as a whole: Trial arm assignment for the donor was COV1001 Ad26.COV2.S. Administration of Ad26.COV2.S was intramuscular, either once or twice 56 days apart.

Treatment defined: some 20 received Ad26.COV2.S at low or high dose, single or two shots; several received placebo; per-sample allocation not given. Specimen acquisition occurred on day 63 following the initial vaccine or placebo injection. Germline CDR1 reads SNHLY; CDR2 reads FYNNEI. The junction had 3 bases not matched to a gene; V was cut back by 8 bases and J by 3 bases. The CDR3 runs to 14 residues. The study, taken as a whole, reports: Vaccinees reportedly had broad spike-specific CD8+ and CD4+ T cell responses. Analyses that measured TCR breadth and depth may have underestimated total T cell responses.

This clone was recorded only once. The target antigen is unknown. Profiling relied on immunoSEQ multiplex PCR, and the TCRdb table lists in-frame clones only, not all of them. The table includes approximately 300,000 clones, about 82% detected once. The sample in question was peripheral blood, obtained in a trial of Ad26.COV2.S vaccine versus placebo. The receptor was derived from a person between 18 and 60 years old who received the Ad26.COV2.S COVID-19 vaccine or a placebo. The chain recombines TRBV2 with TRBJ2-3; 12 bases are shared with TRBD2. Here the CDR3 reads CASGTSGGTDTQYF. The CDR3 region has the DNA TGTGCCAGCGGAACTAGCGGGGGGACAGATACGCAGTATTTT.